Listed here are 22 T cell receptor beta chains from one sample, sequenced in a study of tumor-infiltrating lymphocytes in primary liver carcinoma (TCRdb year 2017). TRIzol reagent was used to extract blood RNA from unsorted whole blood, while the DNeasy Blood & Tissue kit provided the germline DNA. Sequencer: Illumina HiSeq 2500. A constant-region primer and ProtoScript II reverse transcriptase were used to reverse-transcribe TCRbeta-specific cDNA from roughly 0.55 ug total RNA. Three nested multiplex PCR rounds, following a slightly modified ARM-PCR procedure, were used to build the TCRbeta libraries. Each of the first two PCR rounds ran for around 10 cycles using multiplex TRBV1-TRBV30 forward primers together with a Cbeta reverse primer. In TCRdb, the public reads were trimmed at Q25 with fastp and aligned with MiXCR, with productive beta chains retained. Identical CDR3 proteins give one entry, which carries the most common genes and DNA. A total of approximately 330,000 distinct CDR3 sequences appear in this sample, about 65% of them only once. Together, the top ten hold about 6% of the sample.

The sample consisted of peripheral blood. The receptors were gathered from a man aged 35-49 years with primary liver carcinoma and hepatitis B virus infection.

The chain recombines TRBV5-1 with TRBJ2-7; 13 bases map to TRBD2. The germline V gene has CDR1 SGHRS and CDR2 YFSETQ. CDR3 size: 15 residues. V was clipped by 3 bases and J by 3 bases; unmatched bases: 3. In DNA form, the CDR3 reads TGCGCCAGCAGCTCGGGACTAGCGGGAATCTACGAGCAGTACTTC. Translated: CASSSGLAGIYEQYF.

This clonotype was counted a single time. A read error may produce the germline difference seen at one junction end. This chain links TRBV11-2 with TRBJ2-7; D remains ambiguous. The CDR3 spans 14 residues. From germline, CDR1 is SGHAT and CDR2 FQNNGV. The CDR3, as DNA: TGTGACAGCAGCTTAGATCAGCTGACCTACGAGCAGTACTTC. It is translated as CDSSLDQLTYEQYF.

As for this clonotype: A much larger clone differs from this one at a single base, so this may be a read error. The chain has TRBV5-6 and TRBJ2-3; no clear D. The CDR3 spans 12 residues. Germline CDR1 and CDR2: SGHDT and YYEEEE. Deletions cut 0 bases from V and 5 bases from J, with 4 bases between. The CDR3, as DNA: TGTGCCAGCAGCTTGGGGTTAGATACGCAGTATTTT. It is translated as CASSLGLDTQYF.

This clonotype was picked up one time. This CDR3 fails to terminate in the conserved phenylalanine or tryptophan, so it likely reflects a read error. V gene TRBV12-3 or TRBV12-4 combines with J gene TRBJ1-3, with D maybe TRBD1 (6 bases). The germline V and J ends were trimmed by 6 bases and 4 bases, with 16 bases remaining between them. The CDR3 has 15 residues. Written as DNA, the CDR3 is TGTGCCAGCAGCCGAGCAGGGGCAGAGGGAAACACCATATATTAT. Amino acid sequence: CASSRAGAEGNTIYY.

As regards this clonotype: A clone one base away is much larger, so this may be a read error. The chain carries TRBV12-3 or TRBV12-4 and TRBJ1-3; D might be TRBD1 (6 bases). The CDR3 has 12 amino acids. The CDR3 here is CVSSPGQRGIYF. As DNA, the CDR3 is TGTGTCAGCAGCCCAGGACAGAGAGGAATATATTTT.

This clonotype was seen many times. The rearrangement uses TRBV12-3 or TRBV12-4 and TRBJ1-5; 9 positions match TRBD1. The CDR3 is 18 amino acids. V was clipped by 10 bases and J by 1 base; unmatched bases: 17. CDR3 in amino acids: CATLRDRVQVLSNQPQHF. The CDR3 DNA reads TGTGCCACTTTGAGGGACAGGGTGCAAGTTTTGAGCAATCAGCCCCAGCATTTT.

The chain uses TRBV30 and TRBJ2-4; no definite D call. The CDR3 is 12 residues long. The germline V gene encodes CDR1 GTSNPN and CDR2 SVGIG (reference sequence). With 3 bases removed from V and 7 bases from J, the gap between germline ends came to 10 bases. CDR3 sequence: CAWRSVRNIQYF. CDR3 coding DNA: TGTGCCTGGAGGAGCGTCAGGAACATTCAGTACTTC.

This clonotype was seen repeatedly, ten times or more. V and J are TRBV29-1 and TRBJ1-3, with TRBD1 identical over 8 bases. The CDR3 totals 13 residues. V trimming: 6 bases; J trimming: 3 bases; junction bases outside the gene matches: 4. Germline CDR1 and CDR2: SQVTM and ANQGSEA. For the CDR3, the DNA is TGCAGCGTCCAGACAGGGGTTGGAAACACCATATATTTT. It translates to CSVQTGVGNTIYF.

Concerning this clonotype itself: It may be a read error: a sequence one base away is much more abundant. V gene TRBV10-3 combines with J gene TRBJ2-7; D gene ambiguous. V was clipped by 8 bases and J by 5 bases, with 13 bases between them. In germline, CDR1 is ENHRY, CDR2 SYGVKD. The CDR3 runs 12 residues. The CDR3 coding sequence is TGTGCCATCGCCGAGGCGGCGAACGAGCAGTACTTC. Translated, it gives CAIAEAANEQYF.

Points on this clonotype: Relative to the germline gene, one junction end is altered; a read error may explain this. The rearrangement links TRBV6-5 to TRBJ2-3; D tentatively reads TRBD1 or TRBD2 (5 bases each). From germline, CDR1 is MNHEY and CDR2 SVGAGI. This CDR3 is built from 15 residues. The CDR3 here is CACSDGTLPSDTQYF. The CDR3 DNA is TGTGCCTGCAGTGACGGGACCCTGCCATCAGATACGCAGTATTTT.

This clonotype has a handful of counts. A much larger clone differs by one base, so this may be a read error. The gene calls are TRBV6-1 and TRBJ1-5; tentative D call: TRBD1 (6 bases). Trimming left V 5 bases short and J 6 bases short, with 17 bases between. This CDR3 comprises 15 residues. Germline loops: CDR1 MNHNS, CDR2 SASEGT. The CDR3 loop reads CASSQQGIGVQPQHF. Written as DNA, the CDR3 is TGTGCCAGCAGTCAACAGGGAATCGGTGTTCAGCCCCAGCATTTT.

As to this clonotype: A much larger clone differs from this one at a single base, so this may be a read error. The V and J genes are TRBV6-6 and TRBJ2-7; D not certain. V gave up 4 bases and J gave up 6 bases, with 10 bases separating them. Germline lookup yields CDR1 MNHNY and CDR2 SVGAGI (reference sequence). This CDR3 region has 12 residues. CDR3 sequence reads: CASSFSDGEQYF. The CDR3, as DNA: TGTGCCAGCAGTTTTTCGGACGGCGAGCAGTACTTC.

This clonotype has a handful of counts. The chain combines TRBV30 with TRBJ1-4, with a weak D call TRBD1 (5 bases). The V end was cut by 3 bases, the J end by 4 bases, with 12 bases between. This CDR3 comprises 14 residues. Germline V gene sequence: CDR1 GTSNPN, CDR2 SVGIG (reference sequence). The CDR3 here is CAWSPGGGNEKLFF. The CDR3 DNA is TGTGCCTGGAGCCCGGGGGGGGGTAATGAAAAACTGTTTTTT.

In its sample, this clonotype was seen many times. The V and J genes are TRBV5-1 and TRBJ2-7; 10 bases map to TRBD1. Germline V gene sequence: CDR1 SGHRS, CDR2 YFSETQ. The CDR3 is 16 residues long. J gave up 4 bases and V 1 base, and 8 bases lay outside the gene matches. The CDR3 DNA follows: TGCGCCAGCAGCTTGCGGAGAGGACAGGGGGATTACGAGCAGTACTTC. Amino acid sequence: CASSLRRGQGDYEQYF.

At least ten counts were recorded for this clonotype. The chain joins TRBV12-3 or TRBV12-4 to TRBJ1-1; D is undetermined. The CDR3 spans 11 residues. V shed 6 bases and J shed 12 bases, with 14 bases lying between them. CDR3 sequence (DNA): TGTGCCAGCAGGGGCCACCTTACACCTTTCTTT. Translation gives CASRGHLTPFF.

A note on this clonotype: As the CDR3 is not closed by the conserved phenylalanine or tryptophan, this likely results from a read error. This chain joins TRBV11-2 and TRBJ2-5; D may be TRBD1 or TRBD2 (6 bases each). The CDR3 extends over 15 amino acids. Germline values: CDR1 SGHAT, CDR2 FQNNGV. Here the CDR3 reads CTSSPGTPRGETQYS. CDR3 DNA: TGTACTAGCAGCCCAGGGACCCCCAGGGGTGAGACCCAGTACTCC.

The chain recombines TRBV30 with TRBJ2-7, with D possibly matching TRBD1 (6 bases). CDR1 is GTSNPN and CDR2 is SVGIG in the germline V gene (reference sequence). Trimming stripped 5 bases from V and 6 bases from J, with 17 bases between. The CDR3 runs to 13 residues. CDR3 sequence reads: CAWAQDRAFEQYF. In nucleotides, the CDR3 is TGTGCCTGGGCTCAGGACAGAGCTTTCGAGCAGTACTTC. The whole variable domain, remainder taken from reference TRBV30 and TRBJ2-7, is SQTIHQWPATLVQPVGSPLSLECTVEGTSNPNLYWYRQAAGRGLQLLFYSVGIGQISSEVPQNLSASRPQDRQFILSSKKLLLSDSGFYLCAWAQDRAFEQYFGPGTRLTVT.

The V call is TRBV10-2, the J call TRBJ1-6; 7 nucleotides line up with TRBD1. This CDR3 has 15 amino acids. The ends lost 10 bases at V and 7 bases at J; junction bases unmatched: 13. Germline CDR1 is WSHSY and CDR2 is SAAADI. The CDR3 nucleotides are TGCGCCAACAGCCAAGGGGGACAGACCAATTCACCCCTCCACTTT. Residues: CANSQGGQTNSPLHF.

As concerns this clonotype: Germline is not matched at one junction end, which may reflect a read error. The chain links TRBV29-1 to TRBJ2-2; either TRBD1 or TRBD2 may supply D (6 bases each). The CDR3 is 13 amino acids. Germline assignment: CDR1 SQVTM and CDR2 ANQGSEA. CDR3 DNA: TGTAGCGTTAGTCAGGGGTGGGCCGGGGGGCTGTTTTTT. Amino acids: CSVSQGWAGGLFF.

Only one count was recorded for this clonotype. A junction boundary mismatches the germline segment, possibly from a read error. The chain couples TRBV5-4 to TRBJ1-1; D may be TRBD1 (5 bases). The length of the CDR3 is 14 residues. Germline V gene data show CDR1 as SGHNT and CDR2 as YYREEE (reference sequence). CDR3 DNA sequence: TGTGTCAGCAGTCCCCCCGGCAGGGATACTGAAGCTTTCTTT. This gives the protein CVSSPPGRDTEAFF. Complete variable domain (other parts from reference TRBV5-4 and TRBJ1-1): ETGVTQSPTHLIKTRGQQVTLRCSSQSGHNTVSWYQQALGQGPQFIFQYYREEENGRGNFPPRFSGLQFPNYSSELNVNALELDDSALYLCVSSPPGRDTEAFFGQGTRLTVV.

A remark on this clonotype: Without the conserved terminal phenylalanine or tryptophan, this CDR3 likely stems from a read error. The chain employs TRBV4-2 and TRBJ2-7, with a tentative D call TRBD1 (6 bases). CDR1 and CDR2 from the germline V gene are LGHNA and YNFKEQ. The V and J ends lost 1 base and 3 bases respectively, with 10 bases between them. This CDR3 is built from 14 residues. The CDR3 bases are TGTGCCAGCAGCCAAGGACAGGTTGACTACGAGCAGTACTAC. It specifies CASSQGQVDYEQYY.

This clonotype was seen at least ten times. The V gene is TRBV14, the J gene TRBJ2-5, with D perhaps matching TRBD1 (6 bases). Trimming stripped 4 bases from V and 5 bases from J, with 14 bases between. Per the germline V gene, CDR1 is SGHDN and CDR2 is FVKESK. There are 14 residues in the CDR3. Here the CDR3 reads CASSRGGFGETQYF. The CDR3 coding sequence is TGTGCCAGCAGCCGAGGGGGTTTCGGGGAGACCCAGTACTTC.